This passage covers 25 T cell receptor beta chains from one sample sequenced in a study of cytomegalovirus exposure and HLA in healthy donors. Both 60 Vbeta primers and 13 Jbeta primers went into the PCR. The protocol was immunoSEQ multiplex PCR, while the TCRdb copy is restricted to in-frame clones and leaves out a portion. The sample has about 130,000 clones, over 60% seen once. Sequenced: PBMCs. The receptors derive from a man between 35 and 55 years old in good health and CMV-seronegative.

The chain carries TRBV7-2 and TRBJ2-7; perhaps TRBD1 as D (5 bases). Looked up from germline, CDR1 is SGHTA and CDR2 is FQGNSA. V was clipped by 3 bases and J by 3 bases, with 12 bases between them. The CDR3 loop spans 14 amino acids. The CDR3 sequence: CASSFQGGNYEQYF. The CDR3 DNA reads TGTGCCAGCAGCTTTCAGGGTGGCAACTACGAGCAGTACTTC.

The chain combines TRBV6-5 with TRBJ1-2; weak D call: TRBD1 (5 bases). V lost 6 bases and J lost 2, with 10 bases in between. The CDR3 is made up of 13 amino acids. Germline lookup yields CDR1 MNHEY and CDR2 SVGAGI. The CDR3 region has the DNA TGTGCCAGCAGGGGGCGGTTAAACTATGGCTACACCTTC. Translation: CASRGRLNYGYTF.

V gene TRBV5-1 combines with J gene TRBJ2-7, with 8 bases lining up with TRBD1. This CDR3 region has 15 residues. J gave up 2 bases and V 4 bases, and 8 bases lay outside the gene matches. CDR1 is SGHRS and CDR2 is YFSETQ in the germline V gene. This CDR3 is CASSRGTGRPYEQYF. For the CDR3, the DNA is TGCGCCAGCAGCCGAGGGACAGGTAGACCCTACGAGCAGTACTTC.

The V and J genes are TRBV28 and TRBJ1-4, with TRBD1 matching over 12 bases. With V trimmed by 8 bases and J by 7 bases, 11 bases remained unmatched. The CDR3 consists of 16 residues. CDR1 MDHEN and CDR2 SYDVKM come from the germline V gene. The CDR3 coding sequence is TGTGCCAGCCGACTGGGACAGGGGGCGCCCGGTGAAAAACTGTTTTTT. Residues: CASRLGQGAPGEKLFF.

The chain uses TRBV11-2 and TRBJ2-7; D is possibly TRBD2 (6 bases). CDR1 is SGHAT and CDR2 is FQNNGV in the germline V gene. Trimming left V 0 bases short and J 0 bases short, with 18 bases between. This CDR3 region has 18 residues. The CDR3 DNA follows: TGTGCCAGCAGCTTAGATGGCCTAGCGACAAAAAGCTCCTACGAGCAGTACTTC. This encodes CASSLDGLATKSSYEQYF.

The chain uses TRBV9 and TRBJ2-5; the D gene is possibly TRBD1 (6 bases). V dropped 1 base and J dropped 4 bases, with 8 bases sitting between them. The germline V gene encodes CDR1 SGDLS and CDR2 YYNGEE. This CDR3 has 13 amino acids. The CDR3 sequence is CASSVQGRETQYF. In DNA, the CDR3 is TGTGCCAGCAGCGTACAGGGGCGAGAGACCCAGTACTTC.

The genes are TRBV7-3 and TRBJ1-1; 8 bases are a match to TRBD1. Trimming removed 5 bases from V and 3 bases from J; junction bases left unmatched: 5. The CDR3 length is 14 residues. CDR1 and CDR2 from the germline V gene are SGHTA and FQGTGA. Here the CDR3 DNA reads TGTGCCAGCAGCACCCAGGGGGCGGACACTGAAGCTTTCTTT. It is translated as CASSTQGADTEAFF.

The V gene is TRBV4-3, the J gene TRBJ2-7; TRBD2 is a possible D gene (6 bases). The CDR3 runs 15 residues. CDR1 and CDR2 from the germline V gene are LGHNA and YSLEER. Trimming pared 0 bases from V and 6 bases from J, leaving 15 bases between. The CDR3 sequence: CASSQDRLGGAEQYF. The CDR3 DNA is TGCGCCAGCAGCCAAGATCGTTTGGGCGGGGCCGAGCAGTACTTC.

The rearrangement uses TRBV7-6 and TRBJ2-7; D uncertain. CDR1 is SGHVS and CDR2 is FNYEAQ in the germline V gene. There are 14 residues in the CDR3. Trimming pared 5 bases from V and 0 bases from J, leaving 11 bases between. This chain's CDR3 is CASSRDLSSYEQYF. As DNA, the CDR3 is TGTGCCAGCAGCCGCGACTTAAGCTCCTACGAGCAGTACTTC.

The CDR3 coding sequence is TGTGCCAGCAGCTTGGGGACATCGAACACCGGGGAGCTGTTTTTT. Amino acid sequence: CASSLGTSNTGELFF. The chain recombines TRBV7-2 with TRBJ2-2, with D possibly TRBD1 on 6 matching bases. Trimming shortened V by 3 bases and J by 0 bases, and 8 bases separated the two germline ends. Germline V gene sequence: CDR1 SGHTA, CDR2 FQGNSA. There are 15 residues in the CDR3.

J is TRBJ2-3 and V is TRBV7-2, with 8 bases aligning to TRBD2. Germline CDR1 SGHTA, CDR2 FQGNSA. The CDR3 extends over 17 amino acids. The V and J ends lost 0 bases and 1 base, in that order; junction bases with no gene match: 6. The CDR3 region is CASSLANTGRGTDTQYF. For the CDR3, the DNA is TGTGCCAGCAGCTTAGCGAACACCGGGAGGGGCACAGATACGCAGTATTTT.

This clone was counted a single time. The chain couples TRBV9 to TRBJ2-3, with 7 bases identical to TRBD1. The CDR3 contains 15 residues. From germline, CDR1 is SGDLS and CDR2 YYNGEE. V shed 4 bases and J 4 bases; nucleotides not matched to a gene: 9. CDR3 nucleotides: TGTGCCAGCAGCCCATGGACAGGATCCCCAGATACGCAGTATTTT. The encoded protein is CASSPWTGSPDTQYF.

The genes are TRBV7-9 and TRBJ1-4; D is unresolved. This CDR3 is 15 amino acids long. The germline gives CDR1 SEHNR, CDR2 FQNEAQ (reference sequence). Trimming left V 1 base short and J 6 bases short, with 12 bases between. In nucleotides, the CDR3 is TGTGCCAGCAGCTTAGGGAGGGTTGGTGATGAAAAACTGTTTTTT. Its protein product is CASSLGRVGDEKLFF.

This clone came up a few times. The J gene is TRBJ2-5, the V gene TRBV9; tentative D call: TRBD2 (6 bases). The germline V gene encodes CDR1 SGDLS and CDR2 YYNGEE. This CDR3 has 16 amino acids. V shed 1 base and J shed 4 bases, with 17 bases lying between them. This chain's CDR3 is CASSVLGGRALETQYF. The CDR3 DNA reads TGTGCCAGCAGCGTACTGGGGGGACGGGCATTAGAGACCCAGTACTTC.

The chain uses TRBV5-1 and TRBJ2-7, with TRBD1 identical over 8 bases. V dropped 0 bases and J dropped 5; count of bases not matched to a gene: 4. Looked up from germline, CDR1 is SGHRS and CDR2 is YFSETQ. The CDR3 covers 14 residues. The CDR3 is CASSLGTGNNEQYF. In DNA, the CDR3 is TGCGCCAGCAGCTTGGGGACAGGGAACAACGAGCAGTACTTC. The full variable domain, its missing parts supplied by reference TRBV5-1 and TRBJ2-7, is KAGVTQTPRYLIKTRGQQVTLSCSPISGHRSVSWYQQTPGQGLQFLFEYFSETQRNKGNFPGRFSGRQFSNSRSEMNVSTLELGDSALYLCASSLGTGNNEQYFGPGTRLTVT.

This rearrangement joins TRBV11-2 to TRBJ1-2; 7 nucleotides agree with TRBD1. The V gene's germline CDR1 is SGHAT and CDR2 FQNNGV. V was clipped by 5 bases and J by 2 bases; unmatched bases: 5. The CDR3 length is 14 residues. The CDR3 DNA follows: TGTGCCAGCAGCCCCAGGGGGAAGAACTATGGCTACACCTTC. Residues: CASSPRGKNYGYTF.

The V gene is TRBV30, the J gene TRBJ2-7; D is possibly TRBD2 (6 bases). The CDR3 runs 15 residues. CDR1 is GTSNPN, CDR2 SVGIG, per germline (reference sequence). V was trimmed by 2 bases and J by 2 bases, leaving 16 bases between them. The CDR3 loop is CAWSSRREVAYEQYF. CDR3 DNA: TGTGCCTGGAGTTCACGCAGGGAGGTCGCCTACGAGCAGTACTTC. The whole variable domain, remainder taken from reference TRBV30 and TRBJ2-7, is SQTIHQWPATLVQPVGSPLSLECTVEGTSNPNLYWYRQAAGRGLQLLFYSVGIGQISSEVPQNLSASRPQDRQFILSSKKLLLSDSGFYLCAWSSRREVAYEQYFGPGTRLTVT.

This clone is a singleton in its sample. CDR3 in amino acids: CASRDYGDEQYF. CDR3 DNA: TGTGCCAGCCGGGACTATGGCGACGAGCAGTACTTC. The chain joins TRBV19 to TRBJ2-7; 7 bases match TRBD2. CDR1 is LNHDA, CDR2 SQIVND, per germline (reference sequence). V gave up 9 bases and J gave up 5 bases; unmatched junction bases: 7. The CDR3 covers 12 residues.

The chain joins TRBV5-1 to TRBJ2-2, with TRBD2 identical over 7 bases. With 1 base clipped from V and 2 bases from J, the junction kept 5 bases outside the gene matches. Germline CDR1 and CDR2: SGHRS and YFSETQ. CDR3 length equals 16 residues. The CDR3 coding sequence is TGCGCCAGCAGCTTGCTTGGCGGGGGAAACACCGGGGAGCTGTTTTTT. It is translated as CASSLLGGGNTGELFF.

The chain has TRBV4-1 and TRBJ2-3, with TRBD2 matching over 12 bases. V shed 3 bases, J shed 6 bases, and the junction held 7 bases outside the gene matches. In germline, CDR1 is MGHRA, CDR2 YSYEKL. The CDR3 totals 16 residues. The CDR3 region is CASSHPTSGRPDTQYF. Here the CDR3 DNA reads TGCGCCAGCAGCCACCCGACTAGCGGGAGACCCGATACGCAGTATTTT.

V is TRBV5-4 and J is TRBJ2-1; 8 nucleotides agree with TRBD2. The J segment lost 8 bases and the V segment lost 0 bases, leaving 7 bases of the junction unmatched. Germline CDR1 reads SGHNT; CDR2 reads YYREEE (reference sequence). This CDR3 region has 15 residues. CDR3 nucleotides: TGTGCCAGCAGCTTGGCCGGGACTAGTATCTATGAGCAGTTCTTC. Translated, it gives CASSLAGTSIYEQFF.

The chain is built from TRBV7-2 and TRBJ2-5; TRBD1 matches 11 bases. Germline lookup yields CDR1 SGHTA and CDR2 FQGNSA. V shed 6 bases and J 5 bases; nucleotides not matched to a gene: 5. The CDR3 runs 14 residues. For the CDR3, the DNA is TGTGCCAGCAGGGACAGGGGGCAGGGGGAGACCCAGTACTTC. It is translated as CASRDRGQGETQYF.

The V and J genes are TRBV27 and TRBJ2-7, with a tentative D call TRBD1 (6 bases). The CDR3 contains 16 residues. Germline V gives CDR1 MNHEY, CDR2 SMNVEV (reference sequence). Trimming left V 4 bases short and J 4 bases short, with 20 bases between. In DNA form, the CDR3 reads TGTGCCAGCAGTTCAGAGGACAGAGCGCATCCATACGAGCAGTACTTC. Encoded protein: CASSSEDRAHPYEQYF.

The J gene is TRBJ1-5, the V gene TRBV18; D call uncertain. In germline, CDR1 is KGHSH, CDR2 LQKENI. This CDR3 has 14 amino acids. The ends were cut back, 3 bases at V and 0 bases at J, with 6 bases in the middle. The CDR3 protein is CASSPNYSNQPQHF. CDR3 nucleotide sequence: TGTGCCAGCTCACCCAACTATAGCAATCAGCCCCAGCATTTT.

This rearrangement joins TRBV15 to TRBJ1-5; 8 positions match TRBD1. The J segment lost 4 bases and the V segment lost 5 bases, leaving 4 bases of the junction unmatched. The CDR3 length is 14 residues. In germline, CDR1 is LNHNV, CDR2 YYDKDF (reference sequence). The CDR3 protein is CATSARTGNQPQHF. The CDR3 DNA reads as TGTGCCACCAGCGCTCGGACAGGGAATCAGCCCCAGCATTTT.